The 16 T cell receptor beta chains below were found in one sample sequenced in a study of T cells in Graves' hyperthyroidism and ophthalmopathy. Amplification of TCR beta CDR3 regions was performed using RNA transcripts as template. HTBI primers were employed in a first-round RT-PCR of the TCR CDR3. TCRdb re-analysed the multiplex PCR reads in MiXCR, keeping a single row per CDR3 protein. In the table there are about 720,000 distinct CDR3 sequences, approximately 16% of which are singletons. The sample consisted of blood. The receptors here all came from a man aged 18 to 30 with Graves' hyperthyroidism.

This clonotype has only a few counts. The chain has TRBV7-9 and TRBJ1-1; D may be TRBD1 (6 bases). In germline, CDR1 is SEHNR, CDR2 FQNEAQ (reference sequence). The CDR3 totals 15 residues. Deletions cut 4 bases from V and 4 bases from J, with 16 bases between. CDR3 coding DNA: TGTGCCAGCAGCTCCGGGGGGCAGGGCGTCACTGAAGCTTTCTTT. It encodes CASSSGGQGVTEAFF.

This clonotype was detected many times. The rearrangement joins TRBV2 to TRBJ1-5, with D tentatively TRBD1 (5 bases). The ends were cut back, 6 bases at V and 4 bases at J, with 19 bases in the middle. This CDR3 comprises 16 residues. The germline V gene has CDR1 SNHLY and CDR2 FYNNEI. CDR3 sequence (DNA): TGTGCCAGCAGCCCCAATCTGGGGGTCGGGAATCAGCCCCAGCATTTT. Translated: CASSPNLGVGNQPQHF.

Here the CDR3 reads CASSYSGTNTF. In DNA, the CDR3 is TGTGCCAGCAGTTACTCCGGGACGAACACCTTC. The chain recombines TRBV6-5 with TRBJ1-2, with TRBD1 as a possible D gene (5 bases). V was pared by 0 bases and J by 12 bases, with 8 bases between. The CDR3 runs 11 residues. CDR1 MNHEY and CDR2 SVGAGI come from the germline V gene.

The table lists this clonotype with a few counts. The chain links TRBV19 to TRBJ2-2, with D possibly called TRBD1 or TRBD2 (5 bases each). The V gene's germline CDR1 is LNHDA and CDR2 SQIVND (reference sequence). The CDR3 spans 14 residues. Deletions cut 3 bases from V and 0 bases from J, with 5 bases between. CDR3 in DNA: TGTGCCAGTAGTATGGGACCGAACACCGGGGAGCTGTTTTTT. Translation gives CASSMGPNTGELFF.

This clonotype was seen a few times. The V gene is TRBV5-5, the J gene TRBJ2-5, with a tentative D call TRBD2 (5 bases). This CDR3 has 14 amino acids. Germline-derived CDR1 and CDR2 are SGHKS and YYEKEE (reference sequence). V lost 1 base and J 5 bases, leaving 12 bases between the germline ends. This chain's CDR3 is CASSLLRGLETQYF. The CDR3 DNA reads as TGTGCCAGCAGCTTGTTACGAGGGCTGGAGACCCAGTACTTC.

The rearrangement joins TRBV11-2 to TRBJ2-7; 14 positions match TRBD2. Germline V CDR1 and CDR2: SGHAT, FQNNGV. CDR3 length: 18 residues. After removal of 0 bases from V and 2 bases from J, the junction contained 6 bases not matched to a gene. The CDR3 here is CASSLEGLAGVLTYEQYF. The DNA for the CDR3 is TGTGCCAGCAGCTTAGAGGGACTAGCGGGAGTGCTCACCTACGAGCAGTACTTC.

The V gene is TRBV12-3 or TRBV12-4, the J gene TRBJ2-7; 7 nucleotides line up with TRBD2. The CDR3 is made up of 14 amino acids. The V gene end was trimmed by 2 bases and the J gene end by 4 bases; junction bases not matched to a gene: 5. CDR3 sequence (DNA): TGTGCCAGCAGTTTACAGGGAGGGCTATACGAGCAGTACTTC. Translated: CASSLQGGLYEQYF.

This clonotype was seen only a few times. This chain uses TRBV5-1 with TRBJ2-7; D is unclear. Germline CDR1 reads SGHRS; CDR2 reads YFSETQ. The CDR3 length is 12 residues. V shed 0 bases and J shed 5 bases, with 6 bases lying between them. The CDR3 coding sequence is TGCGCCAGCAGCTTGGGTAATGACGAGCAGTACTTC. It translates to CASSLGNDEQYF.

This rearrangement joins TRBV9 to TRBJ2-7, with 8 bases matching TRBD2. Germline V gene data show CDR1 as SGDLS and CDR2 as YYNGEE. Trimming removed 4 bases from V and 1 base from J; junction bases left unmatched: 10. The CDR3 length is 16 residues. The CDR3 DNA sequence: TGTGCCAGCAGCCTTACGGGGGGGGCCCTTTCCTACGAGCAGTACTTC. The encoded protein is CASSLTGGALSYEQYF.

This clonotype was seen repeatedly, ten times or more. The chain links TRBV5-6 to TRBJ2-1, with 10 bases fitting TRBD2. The CDR3 covers 15 residues. Germline CDR1 is SGHDT and CDR2 is YYEEEE. V was clipped by 4 bases and J by 5 bases; unmatched bases: 6. The CDR3 DNA reads TGTGCCAGCAGCCACCGGACTAGCGGACACAATGAGCAGTTCTTC. Translating it yields CASSHRTSGHNEQFF.

This clonotype was found many times. The chain recombines TRBV11-2 with TRBJ2-1; TRBD1 might be the D (5 bases). Germline V gene sequence: CDR1 SGHAT, CDR2 FQNNGV. The V and J ends lost 4 bases and 4 bases respectively, with 14 bases between them. The CDR3 covers 15 residues. CDR3 DNA sequence: TGTGCCAGCAGCTCCACCAGGGTCAGTTACAATGAGCAGTTCTTC. It translates to CASSSTRVSYNEQFF.

This clonotype has only a few counts. The chain combines TRBV28 with TRBJ1-2; D unresolved. Trimming shortened V by 2 bases and J by 5 bases, and 18 bases separated the two germline ends. This CDR3 spans 16 amino acids. Germline values: CDR1 MDHEN, CDR2 SYDVKM. The CDR3 DNA reads TGTGCCAGCAGTTTAAGAGGGAATCCCAGTCGGTATGGCTACACCTTC. Translating it yields CASSLRGNPSRYGYTF.

The rearrangement links TRBV20-1 to TRBJ2-7; D is perhaps TRBD1 or TRBD2 (5 bases each). This CDR3 is 14 amino acids long. The V end was cut by 5 bases, the J end by 0 bases, with 14 bases between. The V gene's germline CDR1 is DFQATT and CDR2 SNEGSKA (reference sequence). CDR3 coding DNA: TGCAGTGCTTGGGGCCAGGGACGCTCCTACGAGCAGTACTTC. It yields the protein CSAWGQGRSYEQYF.

The rearrangement uses TRBV15 and TRBJ2-3; D call uncertain. V dropped 5 bases and J dropped 6 bases, with 12 bases sitting between them. CDR1 and CDR2 (germline): LNHNV, YYDKDF (reference sequence). CDR3 size: 13 residues. The CDR3 DNA is TGTGCCACCAGCCCAAGTCGGCGGGATACGCAGTATTTT. Protein: CATSPSRRDTQYF.

This rearrangement joins TRBV4-1 to TRBJ2-3; TRBD2 matches at 10 bases. V was pared by 1 base and J by 2 bases, with 3 bases of the junction left unmatched. The germline gives CDR1 MGHRA, CDR2 YSYEKL. CDR3 length: 16 residues. The CDR3 sequence is CASSQVLAGITDTQYF. CDR3 coding DNA: TGCGCCAGCAGCCAAGTACTAGCGGGGATCACAGATACGCAGTATTTT.

Ten or more counts support this clonotype. V gene TRBV5-1 combines with J gene TRBJ1-3; maybe TRBD1 (5 bases). Germline CDR1 is SGHRS and CDR2 is YFSETQ. The CDR3 is made up of 15 amino acids. Between the trimmed V and J ends, which lost 0 bases and 4 bases, there was a span of 11 bases. The CDR3 nucleotides read TGCGCCAGCAGCTTGGAGCGGACAACGGGAAACACCATATATTTT. Protein sequence: CASSLERTTGNTIYF. Based on the CDR3 plus reference TRBV5-1 and TRBJ1-3, the full variable domain is KAGVTQTPRYLIKTRGQQVTLSCSPISGHRSVSWYQQTPGQGLQFLFEYFSETQRNKGNFPGRFSGRQFSNSRSEMNVSTLELGDSALYLCASSLERTTGNTIYFGEGSWLTVV.